Presented here are 10 T cell receptor beta chains from one specimen sequenced in a study of blood T cell repertoires in COVID-19. Profiled with immunoSEQ multiplex PCR; TCRdb holds only in-frame clones, not every one. The sample has roughly 380,000 clones, 75% to 90% seen once. Source material: peripheral blood. The receptor source for this set is a middle-aged woman with COVID-19, enrolled during active disease.

This clone was seen only once. The DNA for the CDR3 is TGTGCCAGTAGAAGGACAACAGAGGCATCACCCCTCCACTTT. It is translated as CASRRTTEASPLHF. V is TRBV19 and J is TRBJ1-6, with D tentatively TRBD1 (5 bases). The V end was cut by 6 bases, the J end by 10 bases, with 16 bases between. The CDR3 totals 14 residues. Germline V CDR1 and CDR2: LNHDA, SQIVND (reference sequence).

The rearrangement links TRBV6-5 to TRBJ1-4; D is unclear. Germline assignment: CDR1 MNHEY and CDR2 SVGAGI. This CDR3 contains 15 residues. V was trimmed by 0 bases and J by 7 bases, leaving 12 bases between them. The CDR3 DNA reads as TGTGCCAGCAGTTACTCGCGGGCGGCGGGTGAAAAACTGTTTTTT. It encodes CASSYSRAAGEKLFF.

V is TRBV30 and J is TRBJ1-2; 7 nucleotides match TRBD1. The germline V gene has CDR1 GTSNPN and CDR2 SVGIG (reference sequence). The trim removed 1 base at V and 4 bases at J, leaving 6 bases unmatched. The CDR3 covers 14 residues. The CDR3 spells CAWSGDRRLYGYTF. CDR3 coding DNA: TGTGCCTGGAGTGGGGACAGACGTCTCTATGGCTACACCTTC.

In this sample, this clone turned up once. CDR3 amino acids: CASSLGDREYGYTF. In DNA form, the CDR3 reads TGCGCCAGCAGCTTGGGGGACAGGGAATATGGCTACACCTTC. The genes are TRBV5-1 and TRBJ1-2; TRBD1 matches at 9 bases. Germline-derived CDR1 and CDR2 are SGHRS and YFSETQ. The CDR3 covers 14 residues. The V gene end was trimmed by 0 bases and the J gene end by 5 bases; junction bases not matched to a gene: 2.

This chain joins TRBV30 and TRBJ1-3, with 7 nucleotides matching TRBD1. This CDR3 is 14 amino acids long. V lost 0 bases to trimming and J lost 2 bases; unmatched junction nucleotides: 1. Germline V lookup: CDR1 GTSNPN, CDR2 SVGIG (reference sequence). The CDR3 spells CAWSVGTAGNTIYF. In DNA, the CDR3 is TGTGCCTGGAGTGTGGGGACAGCTGGAAACACCATATATTTT. Together with reference TRBV30 and TRBJ1-3, the CDR3 gives the full variable domain: SQTIHQWPATLVQPVGSPLSLECTVEGTSNPNLYWYRQAAGRGLQLLFYSVGIGQISSEVPQNLSASRPQDRQFILSSKKLLLSDSGFYLCAWSVGTAGNTIYFGEGSWLTVV.

This clone was recorded only once. V gene TRBV30 combines with J gene TRBJ1-2; possibly TRBD1 for D (6 bases). CDR3 length: 12 amino acids. Germline values: CDR1 GTSNPN, CDR2 SVGIG (reference sequence). Trimming removed 3 bases at V and 5 bases at J, with 10 bases between. CDR3 amino acids: CAWRTGLYGYTF. Here the CDR3 DNA reads TGTGCCTGGAGGACAGGTCTATATGGCTACACCTTC.

This clone appeared many times. The V call is TRBV6-5, the J call TRBJ1-6; D might be TRBD1 (6 bases). This CDR3 has 14 amino acids. The V end lost 5 bases, the J end lost 9 bases, and 14 bases lay between the germline ends. Germline loops: CDR1 MNHEY, CDR2 SVGAGI. The CDR3 coding sequence is TGTGCCAGCAGTCCGCCAGGGGAGAGTTCACCCCTCCACTTT. Protein product: CASSPPGESSPLHF.

CDR3 protein: CATSMDSYYNNEQFF. In DNA, the CDR3 is TGTGCCACCAGCATGGACAGTTATTACAACAATGAGCAGTTCTTC. V and J are TRBV15 and TRBJ2-1, with D tentatively TRBD1 (6 bases). Deletions cut 4 bases from V and 5 bases from J, with 15 bases between. There are 15 residues in the CDR3. The V gene's germline CDR1 is LNHNV and CDR2 YYDKDF (reference sequence).

The V and J genes are TRBV10-3 and TRBJ1-2, with unresolved D. The germline gives CDR1 ENHRY, CDR2 SYGVKD. The V end was cut by 5 bases, the J end by 1 base, with 2 bases between. The CDR3 sequence is 11 residues long. CDR3 in amino acids: CAISLNYGYTF. The CDR3 DNA follows: TGTGCCATCAGTCTTAACTATGGCTACACCTTC.

This chain joins TRBV30 and TRBJ2-4, with a possible D match to TRBD2 (5 bases). The germline V and J ends were trimmed by 3 bases and 8 bases, with 11 bases remaining between them. Germline V CDR1 and CDR2: GTSNPN, SVGIG (reference sequence). CDR3 length: 12 residues. The CDR3 DNA reads as TGTGCCTGGAGCCCCGCCGGGGACATTCAGTACTTC. Amino acid sequence: CAWSPAGDIQYF.